The subject of this entry is one T cell receptor beta chain. What it binds is not known. The data originate from a study of shared clonotypes between healthy human individuals. Study details: A couple of women and three men aged 18 to 49 made up the donors. Study-level results: Measured sharing among donors was expected to vary with sequencing depth. In contrast to clonotypes shared by all four donors, non-shared clonotypes had lower generation probabilities.

Per the germline V gene, CDR1 is SQVTM and CDR2 is ANQGSEA. V was clipped by 2 bases and J by 2 bases; unmatched bases: 5. The CDR3 is 14 amino acids. Clones were read by immunoSEQ multiplex PCR, and TCRdb kept only the in-frame ones, dropping some. The table lists 730,000 or so clones, about three quarters of them singletons. Investigators divided CD4+ cells into CD45RA+ naive and CD45RA-negative memory subsets. The chain links TRBV29-1 to TRBJ2-5; 7 nucleotides align to TRBD2. The sample taken for sequencing was memory CD4+ T cells sorted from blood. Subset here: CD45RA-negative fraction. The TCR was taken from a woman in her 30s in good health. DNA for the CDR3: TGCAGCGTTGAACTAGCGGATACACAAGAGACCCAGTACTTC. It yields the protein CSVELADTQETQYF.